The sequence of this TCR beta chain was determined in a study of T-cell reconstitution after alpha-beta-depleted transplantation in children. The CDR3 spans 13 residues. The V end was cut by 4 bases, the J end by 5 bases, with 15 bases between. The germline gives CDR1 DFQATT, CDR2 SNEGSKA (reference sequence). The TCRbeta library was prepared with unique molecular identifiers. TCRdb independently ran MiXCR on the PCR reads; one entry per CDR3 protein. The data show more than 100,000 distinct CDR3 sequences, with roughly 24% seen just once and roughly a tenth held by the top ten. This clonotype was counted ten times or more. Its specificity is unknown. Broader study findings: It was reported that alpha-beta T cells came from several hundred expanded graft clones (about two months after transplant). The high TCRbeta diversity at day 60 in some patients came from surviving recipient T cells and thymic progenitors.

This specimen consisted of PBMCs, mostly from graft donor cells, obtained 180 days after TCRalphabeta/CD19-depleted stem cell transplant. The origin of this receptor is a male patient aged 2-9 years who had a stem cell transplant for chronic granulomatous disease, so the T cells may come from the graft donor. The chain links TRBV20-1 to TRBJ2-7; D not resolved. CDR3 protein: CSATPGPANEQYF. The CDR3 nucleotides are TGCAGTGCTACCCCCGGCCCAGCCAACGAGCAGTACTTC.